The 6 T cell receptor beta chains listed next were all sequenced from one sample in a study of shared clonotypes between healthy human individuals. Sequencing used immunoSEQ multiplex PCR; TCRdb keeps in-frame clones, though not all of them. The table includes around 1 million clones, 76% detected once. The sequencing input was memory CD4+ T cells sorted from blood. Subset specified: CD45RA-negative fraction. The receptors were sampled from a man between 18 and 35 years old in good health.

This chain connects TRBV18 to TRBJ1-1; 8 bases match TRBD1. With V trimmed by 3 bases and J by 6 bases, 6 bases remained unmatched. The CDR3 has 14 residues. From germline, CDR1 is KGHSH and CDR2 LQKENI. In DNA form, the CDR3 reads TGTGCCAGCTCACCCTTACAGGGGGAACCTGAAGCTTTCTTT. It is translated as CASSPLQGEPEAFF.

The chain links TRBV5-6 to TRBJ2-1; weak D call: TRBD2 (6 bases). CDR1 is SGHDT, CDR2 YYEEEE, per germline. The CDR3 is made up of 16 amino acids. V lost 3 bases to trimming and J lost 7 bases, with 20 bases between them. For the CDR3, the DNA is TGTGCCAGCAGCTATGGGACGGGAGTGCGTGTGAATGAGCAGTTCTTC. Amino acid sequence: CASSYGTGVRVNEQFF.

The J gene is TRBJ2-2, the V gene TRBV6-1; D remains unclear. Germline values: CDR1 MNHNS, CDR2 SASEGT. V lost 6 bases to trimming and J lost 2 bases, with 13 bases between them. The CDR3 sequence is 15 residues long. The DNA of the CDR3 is TGTGCCAGCAGCCCGGGCGGATTAAACACCGGGGAGCTGTTTTTT. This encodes CASSPGGLNTGELFF.

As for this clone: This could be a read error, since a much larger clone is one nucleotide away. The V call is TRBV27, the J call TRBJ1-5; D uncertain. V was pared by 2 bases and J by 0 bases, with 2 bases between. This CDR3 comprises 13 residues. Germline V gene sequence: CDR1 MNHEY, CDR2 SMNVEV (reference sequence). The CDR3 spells CASSLDSNQPQHF. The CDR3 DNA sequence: TGTGCCAGCAGTTTAGATAGCAATCAGCCCCAGCATTTT.

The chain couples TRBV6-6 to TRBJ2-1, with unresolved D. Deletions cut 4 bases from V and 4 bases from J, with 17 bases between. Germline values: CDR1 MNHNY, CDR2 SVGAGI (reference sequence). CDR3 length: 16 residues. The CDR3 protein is CASSSNDGGKYNEQFF. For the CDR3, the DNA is TGTGCCAGCAGTTCTAATGATGGCGGAAAATACAATGAGCAGTTCTTC.

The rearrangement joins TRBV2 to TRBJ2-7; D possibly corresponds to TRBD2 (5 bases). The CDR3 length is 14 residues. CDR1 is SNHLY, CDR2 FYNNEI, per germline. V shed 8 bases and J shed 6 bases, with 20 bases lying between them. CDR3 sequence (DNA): TGTGCCAGCGGGGATTTCGATGGGAGAGGCGAGCAGTACTTC. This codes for CASGDFDGRGEQYF.